The rows below give T cell receptor beta chains drawn from one sample of a study of blood T cells in healthy people across ages. TCRdb analysed the 5' RACE reads with MiXCR anew, one entry per CDR3 protein. The table has roughly 1,300,000 distinct CDR3 sequences, 45% to 70% seen once. The sequencing input was blood. All receptors come from a man younger than 35 in good health. CDR3s leave out the opening cysteine and the closing phenylalanine or tryptophan.

v_call: TRBV4-1
cdr3_aa: ASSQDRGRGNEQY

v_call: TRBV5-1
cdr3_aa: ASSLPPGTGADTQY

v_call: TRBV18
cdr3_aa: ASSPGTGGTYEQY

v_call: TRBV20-1
cdr3_aa: SAAAGYNSPLH

v_call: TRBV20-1
cdr3_aa: SARRTSSTDTQY

v_call: TRBV10-3
cdr3_aa: AISEGSTLYGYT

v_call: TRBV29-1
cdr3_aa: SVEIGSGNQPQH

v_call: TRBV20-1
cdr3_aa: SARDKRRSGTGVSIGAYEQY

v_call: TRBV6-6
cdr3_aa: ASSQGTSFESNEQF

v_call: TRBV4-3
cdr3_aa: ASSQVRQYGHYGYT

v_call: TRBV20-1
cdr3_aa: SASRPETTYNEQF

v_call: TRBV7-9
cdr3_aa: ASSTDNEQF

v_call: TRBV4-2
cdr3_aa: ASSPQPQLEQF

v_call: TRBV4-1
cdr3_aa: ASSYGQARQETQY

v_call: TRBV9
cdr3_aa: ASSVGQQPNQPQH

v_call: TRBV6-5
cdr3_aa: ASSYETGGYEQY

v_call: TRBV27
cdr3_aa: ASSLTGLRSGANVLT

v_call: TRBV5-1
cdr3_aa: ASSWGTSGENIQY

v_call: TRBV6-5
cdr3_aa: ASRDTGETQY

v_call: TRBV27
cdr3_aa: ASSWSPGQTNSPLH

v_call: TRBV9
cdr3_aa: ASSVASGNSNQETQY

v_call: TRBV2
cdr3_aa: ASSEDSRMNTEAF

v_call: TRBV12-3/TRBV12-4
cdr3_aa: ASSSPTGLTDTQY

v_call: TRBV12-3/TRBV12-4
cdr3_aa: ASSPRTTPYEQY

v_call: TRBV28
cdr3_aa: ASRSLQFNEKLF

v_call: TRBV29-1
cdr3_aa: SVEGDGLSNNEQF

v_call: TRBV25-1
cdr3_aa: ASRGQTSTDTQY

v_call: TRBV4-3
cdr3_aa: ASSHHPTSGGARNEQF

v_call: TRBV9
cdr3_aa: ASSVKGAGDSYNEQY

v_call: TRBV20-1
cdr3_aa: SARRASGPGEGEQY

v_call: TRBV9
cdr3_aa: ASSVAERGITDTQY

v_call: TRBV2
cdr3_aa: ASSPGSPTDTQY

v_call: TRBV7-2
cdr3_aa: ASSQDSGTNTGELF

v_call: TRBV4-3
cdr3_aa: ASSQDSGRNTGELF

v_call: TRBV6-4
cdr3_aa: ATGTSGTYNEQF

v_call: TRBV4-2
cdr3_aa: ASSQDWGVYGYT

v_call: TRBV27
cdr3_aa: ASSPWTGDPYEQY

v_call: TRBV20-1
cdr3_aa: SAREPGPYYNEQF

v_call: TRBV27
cdr3_aa: ASSLEGWANEQF

v_call: TRBV4-3
cdr3_aa: ASSQGEPWSLSGTANEKLF

v_call: TRBV4-2
cdr3_aa: ASSQGEGDEQY

v_call: TRBV7-9
cdr3_aa: ASSLGAGPAYYEQY

v_call: TRBV20-1
cdr3_aa: SAATPRDRVYEQY

v_call: TRBV20-1
cdr3_aa: SASFYDEQF

v_call: TRBV6-5
cdr3_aa: ASRLTALQETQY

v_call: TRBV7-8
cdr3_aa: ASSLGGMNTGELF

v_call: TRBV10-3
cdr3_aa: AIRDRANQPQH